This T cell receptor beta chain was sequenced for a study of shared clonotypes between healthy human individuals. The study, taken as a whole, reports: Sorted-subset samples were not fully sequenced, rarefaction indicated. Some clonotypes were shared by all four sorted-subset donors, while others were not shared. The non-shared ones had lower generation probabilities than the shared ones.

TCRdb keeps only in-frame clones here, not all; method: immunoSEQ multiplex PCR. The sample includes more than 1.2 million clones, around 98.5% seen only once; the top ten take around 0.38%. The CDR3 spans 13 residues. The junction had 6 bases not matched to a gene; V was cut back by 5 bases and J by 4 bases. Germline V lookup: CDR1 SQVTM, CDR2 ANQGSEA. On this clone: Its specificity is unknown.

The sequence derives from a man younger than 40 in good health. The gene calls are TRBV29-1 and TRBJ1-1, with TRBD1 matching 8 bases. The sample comprised naive CD4+ T cells sorted from blood. Sample subset: CD45RA+ positively selected. The CDR3 coding sequence is TGCAGCGTTAGGACAGGGCCGGGCACTGAAGCTTTCTTT. Protein product: CSVRTGPGTEAFF.